This TCR beta chain was retrieved from a study of beta chain features in type 1 diabetes. The wider study: Across every sample, roughly 100 million sorted cells were examined in total. Study results and caveats: Type 1 diabetes patients had TCRB CDR3s that were shorter (moderately but significantly so) in all four CD4+ subsets.

Reverse transcription of all isolated RNA meant that expressed TCRB transcripts were sequenced. The table came from immunoSEQ multiplex PCR; TCRdb's copy has only in-frame clones and leaves some out. The data show around 340,000 clones, around 9.7% seen once. In this sample, this clone turned up a few times. The antigen remains unidentified. Each donor gave one heparinised blood draw averaging about 110 mL. Researchers reported sorting CD4+ naive, central memory, regulatory and stem cell-like memory cells via CD45RO/CCR7/CD25/CD127/CD95/CD27. Sorting produced populations that all topped 95% purity. The V end was cut by 2 bases, the J end by 6 bases, with 8 bases between. Germline lookup yields CDR1 SGHRS and CDR2 YFSETQ. There are 13 residues in the CDR3.

The clonotype originates from a man aged 30-40 years with type 1 diabetes. Sequencing was carried out using central memory CD4+ T cells from blood. This chain joins TRBV5-1 and TRBJ1-4, with D unclear. The CDR3 reads CASSFSPDEKLFF. As DNA, the CDR3 is TGCGCCAGCAGCTTTAGTCCGGATGAAAAACTGTTTTTT.